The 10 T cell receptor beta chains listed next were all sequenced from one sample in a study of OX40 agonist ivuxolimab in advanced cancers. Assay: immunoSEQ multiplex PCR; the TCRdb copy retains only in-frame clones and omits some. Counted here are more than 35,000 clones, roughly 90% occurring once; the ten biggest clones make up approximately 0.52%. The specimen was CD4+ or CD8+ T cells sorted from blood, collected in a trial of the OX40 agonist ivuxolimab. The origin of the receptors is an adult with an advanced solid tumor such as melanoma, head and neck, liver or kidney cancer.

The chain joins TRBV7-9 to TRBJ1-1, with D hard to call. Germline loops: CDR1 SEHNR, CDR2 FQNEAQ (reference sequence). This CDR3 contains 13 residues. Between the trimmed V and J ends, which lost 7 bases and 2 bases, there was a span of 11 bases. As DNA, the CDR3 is TGTGCCAGCAACCAGAACCGTAACACTGAAGCTTTCTTT. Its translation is CASNQNRNTEAFF.

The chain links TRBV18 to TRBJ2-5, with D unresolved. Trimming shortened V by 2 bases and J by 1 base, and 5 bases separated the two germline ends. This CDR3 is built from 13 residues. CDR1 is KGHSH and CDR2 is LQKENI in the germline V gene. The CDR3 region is CASSPGSQETQYF. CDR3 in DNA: TGTGCCAGCTCACCAGGATCCCAAGAGACCCAGTACTTC.

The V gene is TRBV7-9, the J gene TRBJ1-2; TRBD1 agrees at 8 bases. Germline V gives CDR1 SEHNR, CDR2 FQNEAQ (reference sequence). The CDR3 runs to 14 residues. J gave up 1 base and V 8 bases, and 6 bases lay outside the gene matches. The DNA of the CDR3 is TGTGCCAGCCGTGGACAGGGTCTTAACTATGGCTACACCTTC. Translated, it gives CASRGQGLNYGYTF. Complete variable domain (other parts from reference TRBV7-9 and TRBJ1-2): DTGVSQNPRHKITKRGQNVTFRCDPISEHNRLYWYRQTLGQGPEFLTYFQNEAQLEKSRLLSDRFSAERPKGSFSTLEIQRTEQGDSAMYLCASRGQGLNYGYTFGSGTRLTVV.

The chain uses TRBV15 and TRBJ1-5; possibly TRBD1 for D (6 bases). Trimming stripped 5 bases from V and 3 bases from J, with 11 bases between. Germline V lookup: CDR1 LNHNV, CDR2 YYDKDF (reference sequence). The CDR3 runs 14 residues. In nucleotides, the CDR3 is TGTGCCACCAGCGTACAGGGAATCAATCAGCCCCAGCATTTT. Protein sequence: CATSVQGINQPQHF.

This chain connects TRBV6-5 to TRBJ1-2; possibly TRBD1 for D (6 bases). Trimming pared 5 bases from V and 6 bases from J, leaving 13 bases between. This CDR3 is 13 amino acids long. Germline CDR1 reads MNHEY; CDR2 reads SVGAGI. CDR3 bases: TGTGCCAGCAGTCAGAGCAGGGGAGATGGCTACACCTTC. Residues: CASSQSRGDGYTF.

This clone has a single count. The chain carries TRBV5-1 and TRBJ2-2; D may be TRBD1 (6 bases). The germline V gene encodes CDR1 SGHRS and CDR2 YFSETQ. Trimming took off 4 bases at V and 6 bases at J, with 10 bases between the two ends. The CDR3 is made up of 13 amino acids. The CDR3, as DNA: TGCGCCAGCAGCCCACAGGGTTCCGGGGAGCTGTTTTTT. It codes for CASSPQGSGELFF.

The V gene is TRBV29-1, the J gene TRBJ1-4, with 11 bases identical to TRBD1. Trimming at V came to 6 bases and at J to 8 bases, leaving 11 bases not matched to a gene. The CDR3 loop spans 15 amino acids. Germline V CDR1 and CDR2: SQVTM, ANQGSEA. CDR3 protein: CSVSLGTGGNEKLFF. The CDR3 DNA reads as TGCAGCGTCTCTCTTGGGACAGGGGGAAACGAAAAACTGTTTTTT.

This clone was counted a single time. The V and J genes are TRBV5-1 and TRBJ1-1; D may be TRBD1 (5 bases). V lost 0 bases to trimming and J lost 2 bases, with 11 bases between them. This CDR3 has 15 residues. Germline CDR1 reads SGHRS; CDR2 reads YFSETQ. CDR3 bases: TGCGCCAGCAGCTTGGAGGCGGGGCGCAACACTGAAGCTTTCTTT. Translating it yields CASSLEAGRNTEAFF.

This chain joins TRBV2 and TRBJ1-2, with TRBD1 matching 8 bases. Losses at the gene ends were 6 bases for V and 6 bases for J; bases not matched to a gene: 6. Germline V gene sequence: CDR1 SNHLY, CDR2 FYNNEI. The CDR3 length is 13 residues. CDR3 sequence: CASRLDRVDGYTF. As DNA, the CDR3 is TGTGCCAGCAGATTGGACAGGGTCGATGGCTACACCTTC. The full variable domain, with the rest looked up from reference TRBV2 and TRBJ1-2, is EPEVTQTPSHQVTQMGQEVILRCVPISNHLYFYWYRQILGQKVEFLVSFYNNEISEKSEIFDDQFSVERPDGSNFTLKIRSTKLEDSAMYFCASRLDRVDGYTFGSGTRLTVV.

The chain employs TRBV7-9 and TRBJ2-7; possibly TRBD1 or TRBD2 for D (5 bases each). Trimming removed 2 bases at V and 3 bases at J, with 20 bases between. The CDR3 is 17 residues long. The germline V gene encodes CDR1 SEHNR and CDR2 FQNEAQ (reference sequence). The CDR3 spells CASSLYRGAVGHYEQYF. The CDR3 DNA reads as TGTGCCAGCAGCTTATACCGAGGGGCGGTCGGCCACTACGAGCAGTACTTC.